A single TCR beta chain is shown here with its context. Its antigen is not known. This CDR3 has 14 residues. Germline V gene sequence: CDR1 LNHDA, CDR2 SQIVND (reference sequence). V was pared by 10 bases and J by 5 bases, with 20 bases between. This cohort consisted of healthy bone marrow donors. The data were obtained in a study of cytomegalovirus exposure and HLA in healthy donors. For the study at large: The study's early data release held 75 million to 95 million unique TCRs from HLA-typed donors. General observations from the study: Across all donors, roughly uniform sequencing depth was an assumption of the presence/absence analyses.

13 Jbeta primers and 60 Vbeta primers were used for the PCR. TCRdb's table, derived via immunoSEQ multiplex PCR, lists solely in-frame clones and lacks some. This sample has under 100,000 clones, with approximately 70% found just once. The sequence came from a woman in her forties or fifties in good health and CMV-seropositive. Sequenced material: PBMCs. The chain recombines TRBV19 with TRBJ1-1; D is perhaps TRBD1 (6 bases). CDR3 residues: CATCGGNTITEAFF. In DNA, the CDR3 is TGTGCCACATGTGGGGGCAATACGATAACTGAAGCTTTCTTT. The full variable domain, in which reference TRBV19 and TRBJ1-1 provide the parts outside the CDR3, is DGGITQSPKYLFRKEGQNVTLSCEQNLNHDAMYWYRQDPGQGLRLIYYSQIVNDFQKGDIAEGYSVSREKKESFPLTVTSAQKNPTAFYLCATCGGNTITEAFFGQGTRLTVV.